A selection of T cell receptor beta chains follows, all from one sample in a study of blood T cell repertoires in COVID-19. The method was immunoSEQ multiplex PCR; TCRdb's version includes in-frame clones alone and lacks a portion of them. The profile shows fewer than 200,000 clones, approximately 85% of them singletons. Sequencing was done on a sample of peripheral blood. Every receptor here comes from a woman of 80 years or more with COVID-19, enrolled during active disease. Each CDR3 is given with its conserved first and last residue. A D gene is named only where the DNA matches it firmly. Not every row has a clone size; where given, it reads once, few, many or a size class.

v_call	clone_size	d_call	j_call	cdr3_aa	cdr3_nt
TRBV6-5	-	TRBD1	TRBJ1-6	CASTVRDRVYSPLHF	TGTGCCAGCACCGTTCGGGACAGAGTATATTCACCCCTCCACTTT
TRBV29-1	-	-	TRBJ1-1	CSGGYRVDTEAFF	TGCAGCGGAGGGTATAGGGTTGACACTGAAGCTTTCTTT
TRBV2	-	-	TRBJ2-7	CASSAPDFFTRVYF	TGTGCCAGCAGTGCGCCCGACTTCTTTACGAGGGTGTACTTC
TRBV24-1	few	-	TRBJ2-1	CATSDTRTIRYNEQFF	TGTGCCACCAGTGACACAAGGACAATAAGGTACAATGAGCAGTTCTTC
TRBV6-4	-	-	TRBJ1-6	CASSAGYNSPLHF	TGTGCCAGCAGTGCAGGGTATAATTCACCCCTCCACTTT
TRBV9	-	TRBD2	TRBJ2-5	CASSPTGWASGFQETQYF	TGTGCCAGCAGCCCCACCGGGTGGGCTAGCGGGTTCCAAGAGACCCAGTACTTC
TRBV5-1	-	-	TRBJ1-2	CASSTLTDSIYGYTF	TGCGCCAGCAGCACGCTGACAGACAGCATCTATGGCTACACCTTC
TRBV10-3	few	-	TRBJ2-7	CAINEGSSYEQYF	TGTGCCATCAACGAGGGAAGCTCCTACGAGCAGTACTTC
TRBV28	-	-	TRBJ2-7	CASSLRAQSEQYF	TGTGCCAGCAGTTTAAGAGCGCAGTCCGAGCAGTACTTC
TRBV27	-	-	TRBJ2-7	CASRRHRLNPYEQYF	TGTGCCAGCAGAAGACACAGACTAAACCCCTACGAGCAGTACTTC
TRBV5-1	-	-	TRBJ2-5	CASSLGVGQAGEETQYF	TGCGCCAGCAGCTTGGGTGTAGGGCAGGCCGGGGAGGAGACCCAGTACTTC
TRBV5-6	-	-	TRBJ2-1	CASSLVTAVSYNEQFF	TGTGCCAGCAGCTTGGTAACGGCGGTCTCCTACAATGAGCAGTTCTTC
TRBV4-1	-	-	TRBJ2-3	CASSQVPSSSTDTQYF	TGCGCCAGCAGCCAAGTCCCCTCTTCTAGCACAGATACGCAGTATTTT
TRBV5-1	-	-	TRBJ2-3	CASSNLPGLSTDTQYF	TGCGCCAGCAGCAACCTACCGGGACTTAGCACAGATACGCAGTATTTT
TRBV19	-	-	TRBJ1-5	CASSFRQHNQPQHF	TGTGCCAGTAGTTTCCGACAGCACAATCAGCCCCAGCATTTT
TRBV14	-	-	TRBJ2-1	CASSLLGGQFAYNEQFF	TGTGCCAGCAGCCTGCTCGGGGGGCAGTTCGCCTACAATGAGCAGTTCTTC
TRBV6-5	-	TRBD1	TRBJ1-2	CASKRLQGARGYTF	TGTGCCAGCAAACGACTACAGGGGGCTCGAGGCTACACCTTC
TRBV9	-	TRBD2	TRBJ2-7	CASSPQGLAEHEQYF	TGTGCCAGCAGCCCCCAGGGACTAGCTGAACACGAGCAGTACTTC
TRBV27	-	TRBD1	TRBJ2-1	CASSLGRGLGGFNEQFF	TGTGCCAGCAGTTTAGGAAGGGGGCTAGGGGGCTTCAATGAGCAGTTCTTC
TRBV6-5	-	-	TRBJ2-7	CASRRNRAYEQYF	TGTGCCAGCAGGCGCAACAGGGCGTACGAGCAGTACTTC
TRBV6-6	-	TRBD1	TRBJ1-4	CASSLDRANEKLFF	TGTGCCAGCAGCCTCGACAGGGCAAATGAAAAACTGTTTTTT
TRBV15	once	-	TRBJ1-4	CATSRPRSFTNEKLFF	TGTGCCACCAGCAGACCCCGGTCGTTTACTAATGAAAAACTGTTTTTT
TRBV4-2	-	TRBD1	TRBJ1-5	CASSPSGQGSNNQPQHF	TGTGCCAGCAGCCCGTCTGGACAGGGTTCTAACAATCAGCCCCAGCATTTT
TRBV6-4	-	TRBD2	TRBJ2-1	CASSDYGTSGINEQFF	TGTGCCAGCAGTGACTATGGGACTAGCGGGATCAATGAGCAGTTCTTC
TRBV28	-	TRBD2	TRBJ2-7	CASKSGGLTYEQYF	TGTGCCAGCAAGTCGGGAGGGCTTACCTACGAGCAGTACTTC
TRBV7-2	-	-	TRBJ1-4	CASSYAYEEKLFF	TGTGCCAGCAGCTACGCCTATGAGGAAAAACTGTTTTTT
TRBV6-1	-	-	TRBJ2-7	CASSEVVGRYEQYF	TGTGCCAGCAGTGAAGTTGTGGGGCGATACGAGCAGTACTTC
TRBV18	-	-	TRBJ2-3	CASSPARSTDTQYF	TGTGCCAGCTCACCAGCCAGGAGCACAGATACGCAGTATTTT
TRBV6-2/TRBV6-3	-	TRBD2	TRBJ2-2	CASSSTGLAGGNTGELFF	TGTGCCAGCAGTTCGACGGGACTAGCGGGGGGGAACACCGGGGAGCTGTTTTTT
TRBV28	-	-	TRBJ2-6	CASSLTGTTSGANVLTF	TGTGCCAGCAGCCTGACAGGCACTACCTCTGGGGCCAACGTCCTGACTTTC
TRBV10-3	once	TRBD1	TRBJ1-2	CAISESLGGNYGYTF	TGTGCCATCAGTGAGTCGTTAGGGGGCAACTATGGCTACACCTTC
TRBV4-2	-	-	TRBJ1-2	CASSQLGDLNYGYTF	TGTGCCAGCAGCCAATTAGGAGACCTGAACTATGGCTACACCTTC
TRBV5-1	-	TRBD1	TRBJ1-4	CASSFGTADEKLFF	TGCGCCAGCAGCTTCGGGACAGCTGATGAAAAACTGTTTTTT
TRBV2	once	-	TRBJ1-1	CARNRGRGTEAFF	TGTGCCCGCAACCGGGGTCGCGGGACTGAAGCTTTCTTT
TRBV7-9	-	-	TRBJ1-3	CASSFTGISGNTIYF	TGTGCCAGCAGCTTCACAGGGATCTCTGGAAACACCATATATTTT
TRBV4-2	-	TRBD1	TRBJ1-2	CASSQHRGIANYGYTF	TGTGCCAGCAGCCAACACAGGGGGATAGCTAACTATGGCTACACCTTC
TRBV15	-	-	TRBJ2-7	CATSRELRGWNEQYF	TGTGCCACCAGCAGAGAATTGCGAGGTTGGAACGAGCAGTACTTC
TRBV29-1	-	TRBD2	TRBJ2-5	CSGEGEQKTQYF	TGCAGCGGGGAGGGAGAACAAAAGACCCAGTACTTC
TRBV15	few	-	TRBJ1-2	CATSTGGGGYTF	TGTGCCACCAGCACTGGGGGAGGAGGCTACACCTTC
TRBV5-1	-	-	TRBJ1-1	CASSLGQQPGEAFF	TGCGCCAGCAGCTTGGGACAGCAGCCAGGTGAAGCTTTCTTT
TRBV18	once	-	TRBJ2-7	CASSPRESSYEQYF	TGTGCCAGCTCACCCCGCGAGAGCTCCTACGAGCAGTACTTC
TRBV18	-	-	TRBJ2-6	CASSPQGFSGANVLTF	TGTGCCAGCTCACCACAGGGGTTCTCTGGGGCCAACGTCCTGACTTTC
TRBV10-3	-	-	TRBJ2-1	CAISEADPYNEQFF	TGTGCCATCAGTGAAGCGGACCCCTACAATGAGCAGTTCTTC
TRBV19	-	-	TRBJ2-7	CASSPVGSHEQYF	TGTGCCAGTAGTCCCGTCGGGTCCCACGAGCAGTACTTC
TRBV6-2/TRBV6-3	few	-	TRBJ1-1	CASSSTGTAEAFF	TGTGCCAGCAGTAGTACAGGGACCGCTGAAGCTTTCTTT
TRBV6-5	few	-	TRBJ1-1	CASSSVNLYTEAFF	TGTGCCAGCAGTTCCGTTAATCTGTACACTGAAGCTTTCTTT
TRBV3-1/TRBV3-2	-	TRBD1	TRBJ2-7	CASSATTGVDEQYF	TGTGCCAGCAGCGCAACCACAGGGGTCGACGAGCAGTACTTC
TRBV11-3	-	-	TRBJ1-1	CASSLQETTEAFF	TGTGCCAGCAGCCTACAGGAAACGACTGAAGCTTTCTTT